This T cell receptor (beta chain) was captured in a study of blood T cell repertoires in COVID-19. Clones were read by immunoSEQ multiplex PCR, and TCRdb kept only the in-frame ones, dropping some. The top ten clones hold 10% to 13% of a sample with more than 200,000 clones, less than 90% of them seen once. The CDR3 contains 14 residues. The germline gives CDR1 SGHRS, CDR2 YFSETQ. V was clipped by 2 bases and J by 5 bases, with 13 bases between them. The sequence was obtained from a woman of 80 years or more with COVID-19, enrolled during active disease. The gene calls are TRBV5-1 and TRBJ2-5; D is unresolved. The specimen was peripheral blood. The CDR3, as DNA: TGCGCCAGCAGCTTCTCCGCCTCCGGGGAGACCCAGTACTTC. This sequence encodes CASSFSASGETQYF.